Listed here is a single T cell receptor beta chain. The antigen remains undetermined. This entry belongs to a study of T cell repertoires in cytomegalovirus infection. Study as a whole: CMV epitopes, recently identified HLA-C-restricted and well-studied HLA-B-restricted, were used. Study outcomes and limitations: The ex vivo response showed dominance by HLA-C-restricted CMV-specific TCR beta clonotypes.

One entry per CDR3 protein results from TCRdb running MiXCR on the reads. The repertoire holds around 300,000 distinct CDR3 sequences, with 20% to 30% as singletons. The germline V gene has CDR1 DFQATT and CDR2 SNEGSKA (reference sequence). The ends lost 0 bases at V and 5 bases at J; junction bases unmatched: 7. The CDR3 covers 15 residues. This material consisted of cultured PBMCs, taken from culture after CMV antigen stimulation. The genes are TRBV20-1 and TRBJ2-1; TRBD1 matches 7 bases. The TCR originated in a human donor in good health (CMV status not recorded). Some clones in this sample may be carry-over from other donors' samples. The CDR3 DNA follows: TGCAGTGCTAGAGATTGGGGGACAGACAACAATGAGCAGTTCTTC. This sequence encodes CSARDWGTDNNEQFF.